The following is a T cell receptor (beta chain) sequence with its context. Its cognate antigen is unknown. Germline V gives CDR1 MGHRA, CDR2 YSYEKL. The V gene end was trimmed by 3 bases and the J gene end by 6 bases; junction bases not matched to a gene: 9. The CDR3 sequence is 16 residues long. Among the donors, all were healthy bone marrow donors. Donors counted as nominally healthy when sampled, yet unrecorded immune exposures were likely. This record comes from a study of cytomegalovirus exposure and HLA in healthy donors. It was with 60 Vbeta and 13 Jbeta primers that the PCR ran. The repertoire was sequenced with immunoSEQ multiplex PCR; TCRdb's copy has only in-frame clones and lacks some. The data contain about 210,000 clones, roughly 80% of them seen just once; the ten biggest clones take up 2.9%. Broader study findings: Highly shared sequence variants in one cluster were likely a sequencing artifact. Reports state that TCR beta sequences accurately predicted most subjects' HLA-A and HLA-B alleles.

Sample: PBMCs. The J gene is TRBJ1-3, the V gene TRBV4-1, with 9 bases lining up with TRBD1. The clonotype originates from a man younger than 40 in good health and CMV-seronegative. The CDR3 loop reads CASSHFLRDRVNTIYF. The DNA of the CDR3 is TGCGCCAGCAGCCATTTCCTCCGGGACAGGGTAAACACCATATATTTT.